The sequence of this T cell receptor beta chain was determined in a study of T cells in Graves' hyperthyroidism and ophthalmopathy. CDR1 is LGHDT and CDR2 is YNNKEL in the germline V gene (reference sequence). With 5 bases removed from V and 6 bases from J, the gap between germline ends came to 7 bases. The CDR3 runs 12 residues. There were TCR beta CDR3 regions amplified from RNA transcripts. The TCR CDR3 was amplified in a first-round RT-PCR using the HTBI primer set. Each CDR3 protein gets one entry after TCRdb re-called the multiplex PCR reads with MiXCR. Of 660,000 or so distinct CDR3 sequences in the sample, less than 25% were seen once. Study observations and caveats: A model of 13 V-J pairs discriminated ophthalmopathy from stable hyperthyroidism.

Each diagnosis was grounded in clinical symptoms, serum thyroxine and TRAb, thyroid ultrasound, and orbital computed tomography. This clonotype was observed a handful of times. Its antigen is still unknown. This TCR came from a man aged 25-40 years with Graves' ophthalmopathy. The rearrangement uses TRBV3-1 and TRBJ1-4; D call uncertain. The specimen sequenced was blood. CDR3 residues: CASSNLDEKLFF. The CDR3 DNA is TGTGCCAGCAGCAATCTGGATGAAAAACTGTTTTTT.